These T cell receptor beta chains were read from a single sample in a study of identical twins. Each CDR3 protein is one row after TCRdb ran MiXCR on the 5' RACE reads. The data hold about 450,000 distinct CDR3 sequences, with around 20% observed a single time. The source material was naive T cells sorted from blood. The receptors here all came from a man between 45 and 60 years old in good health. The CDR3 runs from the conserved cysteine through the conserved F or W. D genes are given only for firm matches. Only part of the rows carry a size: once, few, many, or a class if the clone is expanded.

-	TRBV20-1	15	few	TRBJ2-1	CSARVRGGPYNEQFF	TGCAGTGCTAGAGTCAGGGGCGGCCCCTACAATGAGCAGTTCTTC
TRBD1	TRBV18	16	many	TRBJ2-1	CASSPPGQGPRGEQFF	TGTGCCAGCTCACCACCTGGACAGGGTCCTCGAGGTGAGCAGTTCTTC
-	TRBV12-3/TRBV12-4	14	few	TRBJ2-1	CASSLLIRSNEQFF	TGTGCCAGCAGTTTATTGATACGAAGTAATGAGCAGTTCTTC
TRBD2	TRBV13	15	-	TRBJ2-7	CASSTLAGINHEQYF	TGTGCCAGCTCAACCTTAGCGGGAATTAACCACGAGCAGTACTTC
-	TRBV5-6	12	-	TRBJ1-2	CASSSGGHGYTF	TGTGCCAGCAGCTCGGGAGGGCATGGCTACACCTTC
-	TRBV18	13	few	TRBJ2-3	CASSPRTTDTQYF	TGTGCCAGCTCACCACGGACCACAGATACGCAGTATTTT
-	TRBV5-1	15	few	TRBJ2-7	CASSFGYREAYEQYF	TGCGCCAGCAGCTTTGGCTACAGGGAGGCCTACGAGCAGTACTTC
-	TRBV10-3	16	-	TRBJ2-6	CAISDLHVSGANVLTF	TGTGCCATCAGTGACCTACACGTCTCTGGGGCCAACGTCCTGACTTTC
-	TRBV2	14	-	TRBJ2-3	CASHRSGGSDTQYF	TGTGCCAGCCACAGAAGTGGGGGCTCAGATACGCAGTATTTT
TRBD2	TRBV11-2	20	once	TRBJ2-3	CASSLGGWPKREVITDTQYF	TGTGCCAGCAGCTTAGGGGGATGGCCGAAGCGGGAAGTGATCACAGATACGCAGTATTTT
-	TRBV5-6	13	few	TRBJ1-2	CASRTEEARGYTF	TGTGCCAGCAGGACCGAAGAGGCGCGTGGCTACACCTTC
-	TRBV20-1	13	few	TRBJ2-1	CSARDRSSDEQFF	TGCAGTGCTAGAGATAGAAGCTCCGATGAGCAGTTCTTC
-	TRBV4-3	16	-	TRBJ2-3	CASSQDVGGVTDTQYF	TGCGCCAGCAGCCAAGATGTGGGGGGTGTCACAGATACGCAGTATTTT
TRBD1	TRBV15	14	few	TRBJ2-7	CATSLSRGRREQYF	TGTGCCACCAGCTTATCCAGGGGGCGTCGCGAGCAGTACTTC
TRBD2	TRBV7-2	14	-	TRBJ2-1	CAAGLAGNWNEQFF	TGTGCCGCGGGGCTAGCGGGGAATTGGAATGAGCAGTTCTTC
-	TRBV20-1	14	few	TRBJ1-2	CSGNPGRSNYGYTF	TGCAGTGGAAACCCGGGACGGAGTAACTATGGCTACACCTTC
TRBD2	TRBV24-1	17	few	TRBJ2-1	CATSPGGLLGSYNEQFF	TGTGCCACCAGTCCGGGGGGACTACTCGGCTCCTACAATGAGCAGTTCTTC
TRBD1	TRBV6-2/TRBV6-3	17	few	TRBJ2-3	CASSYSSRTGSTDTQYF	TGTGCCAGCAGTTACTCCTCGAGGACAGGGAGCACAGATACGCAGTATTTT
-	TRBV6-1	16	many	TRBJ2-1	CASSEGAWGLYNEQFF	TGTGCCAGCAGTGAAGGAGCCTGGGGCTTATACAATGAGCAGTTCTTC
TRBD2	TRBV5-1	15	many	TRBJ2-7	CASSQGLAGPREQYF	TGCGCCAGCAGCCAGGGACTAGCGGGCCCTCGCGAGCAGTACTTC
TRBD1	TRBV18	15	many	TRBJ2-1	CASSQRTGEGDAQFF	TGTGCCAGCTCACAACGGACAGGAGAAGGCGATGCGCAGTTCTTC
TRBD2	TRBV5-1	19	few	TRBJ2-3	CASSPQIRLAGASTDTQYF	TGCGCCAGCAGCCCCCAGATTCGACTAGCGGGGGCGTCCACAGATACGCAGTATTTT
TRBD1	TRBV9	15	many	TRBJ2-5	CASSVQGASGETQYF	TGTGCCAGCAGCGTACAGGGGGCGAGTGGAGAGACCCAGTACTTC
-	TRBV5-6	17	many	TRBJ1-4	CASSLDSFYATNEKLFF	TGTGCCAGCAGCCTGGACAGCTTCTACGCAACTAATGAAAAACTGTTTTTT
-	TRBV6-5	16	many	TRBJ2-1	CASSYLGGRSYNEQFF	TGTGCCAGCAGTTACTTGGGCGGACGCTCCTACAATGAGCAGTTCTTC
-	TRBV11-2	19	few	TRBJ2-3	CASTLVIGFGGRTTDTQYF	TGTGCCAGCACCTTAGTTATTGGTTTCGGGGGCCGGACGACAGATACGCAGTATTTT
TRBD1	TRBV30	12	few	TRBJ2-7	CAWNRQGAEQYF	TGTGCCTGGAATCGACAGGGAGCCGAGCAGTACTTC
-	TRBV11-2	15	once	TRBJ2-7	CASSLGQGFLYEQYF	TGTGCCAGCAGCTTAGGGCAGGGGTTTCTCTACGAGCAGTACTTC
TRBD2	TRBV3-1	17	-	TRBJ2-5	CASSPRPERGGPETQYF	TGTGCCAGCAGCCCCCGCCCGGAGCGGGGGGGCCCGGAGACCCAGTACTTC
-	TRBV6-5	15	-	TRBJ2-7	CASSYLGQENYEQYF	TGTGCCAGCAGTTATCTCGGGCAGGAAAACTACGAGCAGTACTTC
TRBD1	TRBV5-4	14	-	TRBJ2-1	CASGRGTAYNEQFF	TGTGCCAGCGGACGAGGGACAGCCTACAATGAGCAGTTCTTC
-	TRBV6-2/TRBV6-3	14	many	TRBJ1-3	CASSYSPVGNTIYF	TGTGCCAGCAGTTACTCGCCAGTTGGAAACACCATATATTTT
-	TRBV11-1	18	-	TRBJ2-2	CASSLRTGGRKNTGELFF	TGTGCCAGCAGCTTACGGACAGGTGGGAGGAAGAACACCGGGGAGCTGTTTTTT
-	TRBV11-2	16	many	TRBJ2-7	CASSLETTDRRYEQYF	TGTGCCAGCAGCTTAGAAACTACAGACAGGAGATACGAGCAGTACTTC
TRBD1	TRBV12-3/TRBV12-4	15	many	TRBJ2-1	CASSYSDRGGNEQFF	TGTGCCAGCAGTTATTCGGACAGGGGGGGCAATGAGCAGTTCTTC
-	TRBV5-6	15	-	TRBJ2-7	CASSWEGTGSYEQYF	TGTGCCAGCAGCTGGGAAGGTACGGGGTCCTACGAGCAGTACTTC
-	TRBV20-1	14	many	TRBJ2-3	CSASDSRGTDTQYF	TGCAGTGCTTCCGACAGCCGGGGGACAGATACGCAGTATTTT
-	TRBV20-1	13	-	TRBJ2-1	CSARAKSYNEQFF	TGCAGTGCTAGAGCAAAATCCTACAATGAGCAGTTCTTC
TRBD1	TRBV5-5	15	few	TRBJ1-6	CASSMITGAASPLHF	TGTGCCAGCAGCATGATCACAGGGGCGGCTTCACCCCTCCACTTT
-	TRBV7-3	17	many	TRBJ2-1	CASSLKGLPTSYNEQFF	TGTGCCAGCAGCTTAAAAGGGCTCCCAACCTCCTACAATGAGCAGTTCTTC
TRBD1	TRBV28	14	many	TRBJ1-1	CASSRRGRGTEAFF	TGTGCCAGCAGCCGCAGGGGGCGAGGAACTGAAGCTTTCTTT
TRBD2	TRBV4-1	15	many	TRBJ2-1	CASSQGGLAGVEQFF	TGCGCCAGCAGCCAAGGGGGACTAGCGGGCGTTGAGCAGTTCTTC
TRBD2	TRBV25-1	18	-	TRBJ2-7	CASSDTTGTSGTAYEQYF	TGTGCCAGCAGTGACACGACCGGGACTAGCGGGACTGCTTACGAGCAGTACTTC
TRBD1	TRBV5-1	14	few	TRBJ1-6	CASGTGIYTSPLHF	TGCGCCAGCGGGACAGGGATTTATACTTCACCCCTCCACTTT
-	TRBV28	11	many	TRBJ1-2	CASSSPYGYTF	TGTGCCAGCAGTTCCCCCTATGGCTACACCTTC
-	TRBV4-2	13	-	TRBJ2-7	CASSQDEVDTPYF	TGTGCCAGCAGCCAAGATGAGGTGGACACCCCGTACTTC
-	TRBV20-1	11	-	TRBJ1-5	CSANSNQPQHF	TGCAGTGCTAACAGCAATCAGCCCCAGCATTTT
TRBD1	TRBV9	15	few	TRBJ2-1	CASSGRDRGGNEQFF	TGTGCCAGCAGCGGACGGGACAGGGGTGGCAATGAGCAGTTCTTC
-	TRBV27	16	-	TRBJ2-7	CASSSRGAAWGGEQYF	TGTGCCAGCAGTTCGCGTGGGGCAGCCTGGGGAGGCGAGCAGTACTTC
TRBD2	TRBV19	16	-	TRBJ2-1	CASMIGLAGLNNEQFF	TGTGCCAGTATGATAGGGCTAGCGGGACTCAACAATGAGCAGTTCTTC
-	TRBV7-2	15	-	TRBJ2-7	CASSPQTLSSYEQYF	TGTGCCAGCAGCCCCCAGACCTTGAGCTCCTACGAGCAGTACTTC
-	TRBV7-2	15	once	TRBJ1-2	CASSLITGMGNGYTF	TGTGCCAGCAGTCTAATCACAGGGATGGGGAATGGCTACACCTTC
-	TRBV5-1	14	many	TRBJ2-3	CASSRFGYADTQYF	TGCGCCAGCAGCCGGTTCGGGTACGCAGATACGCAGTATTTT
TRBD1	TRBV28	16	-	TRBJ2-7	CASSLSRDRGEYEQYF	TGTGCCAGCAGTTTATCACGGGACAGGGGAGAGTACGAGCAGTACTTC
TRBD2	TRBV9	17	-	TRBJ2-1	CASSVVAGGVSYNEQFF	TGTGCCAGCAGCGTAGTTGCGGGAGGGGTCTCCTACAATGAGCAGTTCTTC
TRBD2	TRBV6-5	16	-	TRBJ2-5	CASSYRLAGIEETQYF	TGTGCCAGCAGTTACAGGCTAGCGGGTATAGAAGAGACCCAGTACTTC
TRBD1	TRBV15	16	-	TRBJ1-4	CATSRSGTGRYEKLFF	TGTGCCACCAGCAGGAGCGGGACAGGGCGTTATGAAAAACTGTTTTTT
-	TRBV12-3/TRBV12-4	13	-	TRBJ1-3	CASSFAPGNTIYF	TGTGCCAGCAGTTTCGCTCCTGGAAACACCATATATTTT
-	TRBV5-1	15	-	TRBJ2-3	CASCSLGLLTDTQYF	TGCGCCAGCTGTTCCCTCGGACTTCTCACAGATACGCAGTATTTT
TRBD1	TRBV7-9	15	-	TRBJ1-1	CASSSTGGLNTEAFF	TGTGCCAGCAGCTCGACAGGGGGCTTGAACACTGAAGCTTTCTTT